The 14 T cell receptor beta chains given below trace back to one sample, sequenced in a study of human T cells and chemical hapten exposure. The sample's time point: patch test 3, about 24 weeks after DPC sensitization. Treatment noted: therapeutic diphenylcyclopropenone sensitization with weekly scalp DPC. One entry per CDR3 protein, called by TCRdb with MiXCR from the RACE reads. The table includes 100,000 or so distinct CDR3 sequences, under 40% detected once. Sequencing used whole blood, obtained in connection with sensitization to the hapten diphenylcyclopropenone (DPC). The receptors originated from a man in his forties with alopecia areata. Some clones in this sample may be carry-over from other donors' samples.

The DNA for the CDR3 is TGTGCCAGCAGTTTAAGGGACCCCATCACAGATACGCAGTATTTT. As protein: CASSLRDPITDTQYF. The chain is built from TRBV27 and TRBJ2-3; D could derive from TRBD1 or TRBD2 (5 bases each). Trimming stripped 2 bases from V and 2 bases from J, with 11 bases between. Germline V CDR1 and CDR2: MNHEY, SMNVEV (reference sequence). This CDR3 spans 15 amino acids.

The chain employs TRBV12-3 or TRBV12-4 and TRBJ2-5; 8 bases fit TRBD1. Trimming at V came to 3 bases and at J to 0 bases, leaving 6 bases not matched to a gene. CDR3 length: 16 residues. As DNA, the CDR3 is TGTGCCAGCAGTTTTAATTACAGGGGGGACCAAGAGACCCAGTACTTC. This encodes CASSFNYRGDQETQYF.

V and J are TRBV11-1 and TRBJ2-7; a possible D gene is TRBD2 (5 bases). CDR3 length equals 17 residues. Trimming cost V 5 bases and J 3 bases, with 23 bases left between them. From germline, CDR1 is SGHAT and CDR2 FQDESV (reference sequence). CDR3 sequence: CASSPAGPGGRYYEQYF. As DNA, the CDR3 is TGTGCCAGCAGCCCCGCCGGGCCGGGCGGGCGATACTACGAGCAGTACTTC. Complete variable domain (other parts from reference TRBV11-1 and TRBJ2-7): EAEVAQSPRYKITEKSQAVAFWCDPISGHATLYWYRQILGQGPELLVQFQDESVVDDSQLPKDRFSAERLKGVDSTLKIQPAELGDSAMYLCASSPAGPGGRYYEQYFGPGTRLTVT.

The chain recombines TRBV21-1 with TRBJ1-5; the table gives TRBD1 as D, unverified against the DNA. TRBV21-1 is deemed a pseudogene. This CDR3 has 15 amino acids. CDR3: CASSKQGVVNQPQHF. The DNA for the CDR3 is TGTGCCAGCAGCAAACAGGGGGTGGTCAATCAGCCCCAGCATTTT.

In its sample, this clonotype was seen once. V and J are TRBV18 and TRBJ2-7; 9 positions agree with TRBD2. Germline trimming cut 3 bases from V and 5 bases from J; bases unmatched to any gene: 5. The length of the CDR3 is 14 residues. Looked up from germline, CDR1 is KGHSH and CDR2 is LQKENI. The CDR3 region has the DNA TGTGCCAGCTCACCGCGAGGGACTAGCAACGAGCAGTACTTC. Its translation is CASSPRGTSNEQYF.

The chain couples TRBV2 to TRBJ2-3; the match to TRBD2 covers 14 bases. Germline-derived CDR1 and CDR2 are SNHLY and FYNNEI. This CDR3 contains 18 residues. Trimming removed 6 bases from V and 6 bases from J; junction bases left unmatched: 14. CDR3 sequence (DNA): TGTGCCAGCAGGGCTACACCGGGACTAGCGGGAGATTCGGATACGCAGTATTTT. This encodes CASRATPGLAGDSDTQYF.

This clonotype was seen more than once but under ten times. The V gene is TRBV7-9, the J gene TRBJ1-1; D is possibly TRBD1 (6 bases). The CDR3 sequence is 15 residues long. Germline V gene lookup returns CDR1 SEHNR and CDR2 FQNEAQ (reference sequence). V was clipped by 3 bases and J by 1 base, with 12 bases between them. CDR3 protein: CASSFAGAPNTEAFF. The CDR3 DNA follows: TGTGCCAGCAGCTTCGCAGGGGCACCGAACACTGAAGCTTTCTTT. The whole variable domain, remainder taken from reference TRBV7-9 and TRBJ1-1, is DTGVSQNPRHKITKRGQNVTFRCDPISEHNRLYWYRQTLGQGPEFLTYFQNEAQLEKSRLLSDRFSAERPKGSFSTLEIQRTEQGDSAMYLCASSFAGAPNTEAFFGQGTRLTVV.

This clonotype was seen a few times. The chain joins TRBV20-1 to TRBJ2-1, with D unresolved. Germline V gives CDR1 DFQATT, CDR2 SNEGSKA (reference sequence). Trimming pared 1 base from V and 0 bases from J, leaving 10 bases between. There are 15 residues in the CDR3. The CDR3: CSARGGKSSYNEQFF. As DNA, the CDR3 is TGCAGTGCTAGAGGAGGAAAGTCCTCCTACAATGAGCAGTTCTTC.

The chain joins TRBV5-4 to TRBJ2-7, with a possible D match to TRBD1 (7 bases). The germline V and J ends were trimmed by 4 bases and 6 bases, with 23 bases remaining between them. The CDR3 runs 16 residues. CDR1 and CDR2 from the germline V gene are SGHNT and YYREEE (reference sequence). In DNA, the CDR3 is TGTGCCAGCAGCGGGATATCTCAGGGGGGTTTAGGCGAGCAGTACTTC. Translating gives CASSGISQGGLGEQYF.

The chain links TRBV20-1 to TRBJ2-2; 14 bases are a match to TRBD2. V lost 5 bases and J lost 5; bases outside the gene matches: 4. Germline CDR1 reads DFQATT; CDR2 reads SNEGSKA (reference sequence). The CDR3 is 15 amino acids. The CDR3 protein is CSARGLAGVTGELFF. The CDR3 nucleotides read TGCAGTGCTCGGGGACTAGCGGGAGTAACCGGGGAGCTGTTTTTT.

In this sample, this clonotype turned up a few times. The chain couples TRBV20-1 to TRBJ2-7; the D gene is possibly TRBD1 (6 bases). The germline V gene encodes CDR1 DFQATT and CDR2 SNEGSKA (reference sequence). This CDR3 is built from 12 residues. Deletions cut 6 bases from V and 4 bases from J, with 13 bases between. The CDR3, as DNA: TGCAGTGCCCCGACAGGAGTGTACGAGCAGTACTTC. Protein: CSAPTGVYEQYF.

This chain uses TRBV13 with TRBJ1-1; 8 nucleotides match TRBD1. CDR1 is PRHDT and CDR2 is FYEKMQ in the germline V gene (reference sequence). V was pared by 5 bases and J by 0 bases, with 11 bases of the junction left unmatched. CDR3 length equals 17 residues. CDR3 protein: CASSISRTGRMNTEAFF. The CDR3 DNA reads TGTGCCAGCAGCATTTCCCGGACAGGGCGGATGAACACTGAAGCTTTCTTT.

The V call is TRBV18, the J call TRBJ2-7, with 11 bases that match TRBD1. Germline CDR1 is KGHSH and CDR2 is LQKENI. The CDR3 runs to 17 residues. Trimming took 3 bases from V and 7 from J; bases not matched to a gene: 14. CDR3 in DNA: TGTGCCAGCTCACCTCTCCCTCTTGGACAGGGGGCGATTGAGCAGTACTTC. Translating gives CASSPLPLGQGAIEQYF.

The genes are TRBV6-1 and TRBJ2-3, with D unresolved. Trimming removed 5 bases from V and 3 bases from J, with 18 bases in between. The CDR3 spans 16 residues. CDR1 and CDR2 from the germline V gene are MNHNS and SASEGT. CDR3 sequence reads: CASSRTDPGRTDTQYF. The CDR3 nucleotides are TGTGCCAGCAGTAGGACGGACCCTGGTAGGACAGATACGCAGTATTTT.